The 3 T cell receptor beta chains below all came from one sample that was sequenced in a study of shared clonotypes between healthy human individuals. Method: immunoSEQ multiplex PCR; TCRdb's copy keeps in-frame clones and lacks some. The sample has about half a million clones; almost 80% are singletons. The sequenced material came from PBMCs. The origin of the receptors is a woman in her thirties or forties in good health. Some clones in this sample may be carry-over from other donors' samples.

On this clone itself: This CDR3 is also generated by other DNA sequences in the sample. The rearrangement links TRBV5-1 to TRBJ2-2; 7 nucleotides match TRBD2. J lost 2 bases, V lost 0 bases, and 4 bases had no gene match. Germline CDR1 SGHRS, CDR2 YFSETQ. The CDR3 runs 16 residues. This chain's CDR3 is CASSLGASGNTGELFF. The DNA for the CDR3 is TGCGCCAGCAGCTTGGGTGCTAGCGGTAACACCGGGGAGCTGTTTTTT. The full variable domain, rest sourced from reference TRBV5-1 and TRBJ2-2, is KAGVTQTPRYLIKTRGQQVTLSCSPISGHRSVSWYQQTPGQGLQFLFEYFSETQRNKGNFPGRFSGRQFSNSRSEMNVSTLELGDSALYLCASSLGASGNTGELFFGEGSRLTVL.

Details on this clone: The sample has other DNA sequences that encode this CDR3 too. The chain has TRBV7-3 and TRBJ2-2; D remains unclear. The CDR3 extends over 12 amino acids. Germline V gives CDR1 SGHTA, CDR2 FQGTGA. Trimming pared 5 bases from V and 6 bases from J, leaving 7 bases between. The CDR3 nucleotides read TGTGCCAGCAGCCTCGGTTCCGGGGAGCTGTTTTTT. Translation gives CASSLGSGELFF.

About this clone itself: A far larger clone is a single base away, which makes a read error likely. Other DNA sequences in the same sample also yield this CDR3. J is TRBJ2-5 and V is TRBV27, with a weak D call TRBD2 (5 bases). Germline V gene sequence: CDR1 MNHEY, CDR2 SMNVEV (reference sequence). This CDR3 has 13 amino acids. The CDR3 DNA reads as TGTGCCAGCAGTTTATCGGAGGAAGAGACTCAGTACTTC. Translation: CASSLSEEETQYF.